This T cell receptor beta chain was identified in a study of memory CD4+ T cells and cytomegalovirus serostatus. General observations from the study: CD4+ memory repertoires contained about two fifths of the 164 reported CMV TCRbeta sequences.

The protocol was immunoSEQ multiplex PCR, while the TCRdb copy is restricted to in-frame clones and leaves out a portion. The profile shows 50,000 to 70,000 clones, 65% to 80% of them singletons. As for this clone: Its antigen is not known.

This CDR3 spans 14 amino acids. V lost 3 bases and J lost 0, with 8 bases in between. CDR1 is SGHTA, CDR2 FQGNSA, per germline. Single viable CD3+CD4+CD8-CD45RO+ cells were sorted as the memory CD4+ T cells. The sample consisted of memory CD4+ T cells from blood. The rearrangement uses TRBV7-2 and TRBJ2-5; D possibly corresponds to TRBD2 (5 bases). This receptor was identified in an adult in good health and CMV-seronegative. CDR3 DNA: TGTGCCAGCAGCTTTGGACTGAACCAAGAGACCCAGTACTTC. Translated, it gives CASSFGLNQETQYF. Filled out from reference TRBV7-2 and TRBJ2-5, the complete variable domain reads GAGVSQSPSNKVTEKGKDVELRCDPISGHTALYWYRQSLGQGLEFLIYFQGNSAPDKSGLPSDRFSAERTGGSVSTLTIQRTQQEDSAVYLCASSFGLNQETQYFGPGTRLLVL.